The 21 T cell receptor beta chains below all came from one sample that was sequenced in a study of beta chain features in type 1 diabetes. TCRB transcripts that were expressed got sequenced, as all of the isolated RNA had been reverse transcribed. Using immunoSEQ multiplex PCR, the repertoire was profiled, and TCRdb retains in-frame clones only, with some absent. The table lists 130,000 or so clones, 9.2% of them singletons. Sequences were obtained from central memory CD4+ T cells from blood. The receptor source for this set is a man between 18 and 29 years old in good health.

V is TRBV19 and J is TRBJ1-2, with a possible D match to TRBD1 (6 bases). This CDR3 has 16 residues. Germline-derived CDR1 and CDR2 are LNHDA and SQIVND (reference sequence). Trimming pared 6 bases from V and 2 bases from J, leaving 19 bases between. CDR3 nucleotides: TGTGCCAGTAGCCCCTCCCCCTTGGACAGAAACTATGGCTACACCTTC. It yields the protein CASSPSPLDRNYGYTF.

CDR3 protein: CASSLGQVGSYEQYF. The CDR3 region has the DNA TGTGCCAGCAGTCTGGGACAGGTGGGCTCCTACGAGCAGTACTTC. The V gene is TRBV28, the J gene TRBJ2-7; 8 bases are shared with TRBD1. Germline V gene lookup returns CDR1 MDHEN and CDR2 SYDVKM. V shed 5 bases, J shed 0 bases, and the junction held 6 bases outside the gene matches. The CDR3 extends over 15 amino acids.

This clone was recorded a few times. The junction departs from the called germline gene at one end, perhaps through a read error. The chain links TRBV18 to TRBJ1-1, with D unresolved. Per germline, CDR1 KGHSH and CDR2 LQKENI. The CDR3 is made up of 13 amino acids. As DNA, the CDR3 is TGTACCAGCTCACCAAACATGAACACTGAAGCTTTCTTT. It is translated as CTSSPNMNTEAFF.

This clone has only a few counts. The chain joins TRBV5-4 to TRBJ2-2; no clear D. Trimming cost V 4 bases and J 0 bases, with 7 bases left between them. The CDR3 runs to 14 residues. CDR1 and CDR2 (germline): SGHNT, YYREEE (reference sequence). The chain's CDR3 is CASSETSNTGELFF. Written as DNA, the CDR3 is TGTGCCAGCAGCGAGACATCGAACACCGGGGAGCTGTTTTTT.

This chain connects TRBV2 to TRBJ2-1; TRBD2 matches 7 bases. The germline V gene has CDR1 SNHLY and CDR2 FYNNEI. The CDR3 covers 16 residues. V shed 9 bases and J 0 bases; nucleotides not matched to a gene: 11. The DNA of the CDR3 is TGTGCCAGTCTAGCGGAGCTTATCAGCTCCTACAATGAGCAGTTCTTC. Amino acids: CASLAELISSYNEQFF.

Points on this clone: Other nucleotide sequences from this sample produce the same CDR3. The chain carries TRBV7-2 and TRBJ2-1, with D possibly being TRBD1 (5 bases). The CDR3 totals 14 residues. The ends were cut back, 5 bases at V and 4 bases at J, with 12 bases in the middle. The germline gives CDR1 SGHTA, CDR2 FQGNSA. CDR3: CASSPGLGYNEQFF. For the CDR3, the DNA is TGTGCCAGCAGCCCAGGGTTGGGGTACAATGAGCAGTTCTTC.

This clone was observed a few times. The chain recombines TRBV11-2 with TRBJ1-2, with 9 bases fitting TRBD1. Germline CDR1 reads SGHAT; CDR2 reads FQNNGV. The V gene end was trimmed by 4 bases and the J gene end by 6 bases; junction bases not matched to a gene: 6. This CDR3 has 14 amino acids. As DNA, the CDR3 is TGTGCCAGCAGCTCGAGGACAGGGGCGGATGGCTACACCTTC. This codes for CASSSRTGADGYTF.

This clone was picked up a small number of times. This sequence joins TRBV4-2 and TRBJ2-2; D gene ambiguous. In germline, CDR1 is LGHNA, CDR2 YNFKEQ. Between the trimmed V and J ends, which lost 0 bases and 7 bases, there was a span of 9 bases. The CDR3 is 14 residues long. Here the CDR3 DNA reads TGTGCCAGCAGCCAAGATGAGGAACTCGGGGAGCTGTTTTTT. Translation: CASSQDEELGELFF.

This clone was seen more than once but under ten times. One junction end does not reproduce the germline sequence, and a read error may be involved. V is TRBV7-2 and J is TRBJ2-1, with 14 bases lining up with TRBD2. Per germline, CDR1 SGHTA and CDR2 FQGNSA. The CDR3 is made up of 14 amino acids. The CDR3 region is CAGRTSGGSNEQFF. The DNA of the CDR3 is TGTGCCGGCAGGACTAGCGGGGGGAGCAATGAGCAGTTCTTC.

The V and J genes are TRBV15 and TRBJ1-2, with 9 positions matching TRBD1. J was trimmed by 8 bases and V by 3 bases; bases with no gene match: 7. The CDR3 runs 14 residues. Germline CDR1 reads LNHNV; CDR2 reads YYDKDF (reference sequence). The CDR3 nucleotides are TGTGCCACCAGCAGGGGGACAGGGCTACAAGGCTACACCTTC. As protein: CATSRGTGLQGYTF.

This sequence joins TRBV6-4 and TRBJ2-3, with 8 bases fitting TRBD2. J lost 3 bases, V lost 0 bases, and 2 bases had no gene match. The CDR3 totals 15 residues. Per the germline V gene, CDR1 is MRHNA and CDR2 is SNTAGT. CDR3 region: CASSDSGLGTDTQYF. The DNA of the CDR3 is TGTGCCAGCAGTGACTCGGGACTAGGTACAGATACGCAGTATTTT.

The chain joins TRBV27 to TRBJ1-2; 8 positions match TRBD1. The CDR3 loop spans 13 amino acids. Unmatched junction bases numbered 2, after V lost 2 bases and J lost 6 bases. The germline CDR1 and CDR2 sequences are MNHEY and SMNVEV (reference sequence). The CDR3: CASSLPTGDGYTF. For the CDR3, the DNA is TGTGCCAGCAGTTTACCGACAGGGGATGGCTACACCTTC.

This clone appeared a few times. This chain uses TRBV6-5 with TRBJ1-6; 10 nucleotides match TRBD1. Germline-derived CDR1 and CDR2 are MNHEY and SVGAGI. There are 16 residues in the CDR3. J was trimmed by 7 bases and V by 0 bases; bases with no gene match: 3. CDR3 amino acids: CASSYSMGQGNSPLHF. In DNA form, the CDR3 reads TGTGCCAGCAGTTACTCAATGGGACAGGGGAATTCACCCCTCCACTTT.

This clone showed up just a few times. This CDR3 reads CASSESLAGDTQYF. The CDR3 DNA sequence: TGTGCCAGCAGTGAGAGTCTAGCGGGGGATACGCAGTATTTT. The V call is TRBV2, the J call TRBJ2-3; 9 bases agree with TRBD2. The CDR3 loop spans 14 amino acids. The ends lost 3 bases at V and 6 bases at J; junction bases unmatched: 4. Germline lookup yields CDR1 SNHLY and CDR2 FYNNEI.

This clone was seen only a few times. The rearrangement joins TRBV7-9 to TRBJ2-7, with 8 bases aligning to TRBD1. CDR1 and CDR2 from the germline V gene are SEHNR and FQNEAQ (reference sequence). The CDR3 runs 14 residues. J was trimmed by 2 bases and V by 5 bases; bases with no gene match: 5. The CDR3 sequence: CASSPRQGTYEQYF. CDR3 nucleotide sequence: TGTGCCAGCAGCCCCCGACAGGGGACCTACGAGCAGTACTTC.

The chain recombines TRBV4-2 with TRBJ2-1, with 8 nucleotides matching TRBD1. With 1 base clipped from V and 9 bases from J, the junction kept 5 bases outside the gene matches. Germline-derived CDR1 and CDR2 are LGHNA and YNFKEQ. This CDR3 spans 14 amino acids. The CDR3 loop reads CASSQGGTGSEQFF. The CDR3 coding sequence is TGTGCCAGCAGCCAAGGAGGGACAGGCTCTGAGCAGTTCTTC.

This clone was found a few times. The rearrangement joins TRBV4-3 to TRBJ2-5; 8 bases fit TRBD1. The trim removed 3 bases at V and 5 bases at J, leaving 17 bases unmatched. Germline V lookup: CDR1 LGHNA, CDR2 YSLEER. The CDR3 runs to 18 residues. CDR3 residues: CASSQEAGGRGVSETQYF. The CDR3 DNA sequence: TGCGCCAGCAGCCAGGAAGCAGGGGGCCGAGGAGTTTCGGAGACCCAGTACTTC.

This chain uses TRBV19 with TRBJ1-2; unclear D gene. Deletions cut 1 base from V and 0 bases from J, with 15 bases between. The germline V gene has CDR1 LNHDA and CDR2 SQIVND (reference sequence). The CDR3 contains 17 residues. CDR3 residues: CASSIGRVLGANYGYTF. Here the CDR3 DNA reads TGTGCCAGTAGTATAGGCCGGGTCTTAGGAGCTAACTATGGCTACACCTTC. Combining the CDR3 with reference TRBV19 and TRBJ1-2 gives the whole variable domain DGGITQSPKYLFRKEGQNVTLSCEQNLNHDAMYWYRQDPGQGLRLIYYSQIVNDFQKGDIAEGYSVSREKKESFPLTVTSAQKNPTAFYLCASSIGRVLGANYGYTFGSGTRLTVV.

This clone was picked up a small number of times. J is TRBJ1-2 and V is TRBV9; D might be TRBD1 (6 bases). The germline V and J ends were trimmed by 4 bases and 2 bases, with 21 bases remaining between them. Germline V lookup: CDR1 SGDLS, CDR2 YYNGEE. The length of the CDR3 is 17 residues. CDR3 sequence (DNA): TGTGCCAGCAGCCACCCCACGGACAGATCGAAAAACTATGGCTACACCTTC. As protein: CASSHPTDRSKNYGYTF.

A few counts support this clone. This sequence joins TRBV6-5 and TRBJ2-3, with D perhaps TRBD1 (6 bases). Trimming left V 4 bases short and J 3 bases short, with 14 bases between. From germline, CDR1 is MNHEY and CDR2 SVGAGI. The CDR3 extends over 15 amino acids. Written as DNA, the CDR3 is TGTGCCAGCAGTTTCTCCTACAGGGCAACAGATACGCAGTATTTT. Amino acid sequence: CASSFSYRATDTQYF.

There are many counts of this clone. The rearrangement joins TRBV2 to TRBJ2-3; D possibly corresponds to TRBD1 (5 bases). V lost 0 bases to trimming and J lost 11 bases, with 9 bases between them. CDR1 and CDR2 (germline): SNHLY, FYNNEI. The CDR3 sequence is 12 residues long. In DNA form, the CDR3 reads TGTGCCAGCAGTGAAGCGGCCACAGGGCAGTATTTT. Its protein product is CASSEAATGQYF.